A selection of T cell receptor beta chains follows, all from one sample in a study of neurological immune-mediated disorders. TCRdb redid the calling of the 5' RACE reads with MiXCR, one entry per CDR3 protein. The sample contains around 50,000 distinct CDR3 sequences, 16% of which appear only once. The sequencing input was PBMCs. These receptors were collected from a man between 60 and 75 years old in good health. Both conserved end residues are part of each CDR3. A D gene is named only where the DNA matches it firmly. The size of a clone is reported for some rows only, either as once, few or many, or as a class for expanded clones.

d_call j_call cdr3_length clone_size v_call cdr3_nt cdr3_aa
. TRBJ1-1 12 . TRBV20-1 TGCAGTGCTAGGGTTCTAGGGACTGAAGCTTTCTTT CSARVLGTEAFF
TRBD2 TRBJ2-1 14 many TRBV10-1 TGCGCCAGCAGTGAGCTAGCGGGGGCCAATGAGCAGTTCTTC CASSELAGANEQFF
TRBD1 TRBJ2-5 14 . TRBV5-1 TGCGCCAGCAGCTTGGGACAGGGGCAAGAGACCCAGTACTTC CASSLGQGQETQYF
. TRBJ2-5 17 many TRBV20-1 TGCAGTGCTCAAACAGGCGGGGACAGAGGAGTTTGGAAACCCCAGTACTTC CSAQTGGDRGVWKPQYF
TRBD2 TRBJ2-1 17 many TRBV28 TGTGCCAGCAGCCCTGGGACTAGCGGGATTACCTACAATGAGCAGTTCTTC CASSPGTSGITYNEQFF
. TRBJ1-2 13 . TRBV25-1 TGTGCCAGCAGTGAATGGGGATACTATGGCTACACCTTC CASSEWGYYGYTF
. TRBJ2-1 15 many TRBV7-2 TGTGCCAGCAGCTTAGAGGGGCAGGTCTACAATGAGCAGTTCTTC CASSLEGQVYNEQFF
. TRBJ2-3 13 many TRBV3-1 TGTGCCAGCAGCCAAACTAGCACAGATACGCAGTATTTT CASSQTSTDTQYF
. TRBJ2-2 13 many TRBV10-3 TGTGCCATCAATGATGGTTACACCGGGGAGCTGTTTTTT CAINDGYTGELFF
. TRBJ2-7 14 many TRBV10-2 TGCGCCAGCAGGGGGGCTAGGGAGCTCTACGAGCAGTACTTC CASRGARELYEQYF
TRBD2 TRBJ2-5 16 many TRBV7-9 TGTGCCAGCAGCCAGAAAGGACTAGCGGGAAAGGAGACCCAGTACTTC CASSQKGLAGKETQYF
. TRBJ1-5 16 many TRBV21-1 TGTGCCAGCAGCAAAAACCGGGACAGGCCCAATCAGCCCCAGCATTTT CASSKNRDRPNQPQHF
. TRBJ1-1 13 many TRBV11-3 TGTGCCAGCAGCTTAGATCTTGTCTCTGAAGCTTTCTTT CASSLDLVSEAFF
. TRBJ2-5 13 many TRBV29-1 TGCAGCGTCGGTCTAGTGGGCGGAGAGACCCAGTACTTC CSVGLVGGETQYF